This entry lists 30 T cell receptor beta chains sequenced from one sample in a study of T cell responses to AZD1222 COVID-19 vaccine. Sequencing was performed with immunoSEQ multiplex PCR; in TCRdb, only in-frame clones are kept and a portion is missing. The sample yields tens of thousands of clones, 75% to 90% seen once. This material consisted of peripheral blood, taken on day 0 of AZD1222 vaccination. The receptors shown here come from an adult in good health.

In nucleotides, the CDR3 is TGTGCCAGCAGCCCATCCGGCCAGGGGGGAAATTCACCCCTCCACTTT. It codes for CASSPSGQGGNSPLHF. The V and J genes are TRBV7-9 and TRBJ1-6; 7 bases line up with TRBD1. Germline V gene lookup returns CDR1 SEHNR and CDR2 FQNEAQ (reference sequence). The CDR3 consists of 16 residues. V trimming: 5 bases; J trimming: 7 bases; junction bases outside the gene matches: 11.

This sequence joins TRBV27 and TRBJ1-5; D might be TRBD1 (5 bases). Trimming stripped 6 bases from V and 6 bases from J, with 12 bases between. The CDR3 has 13 amino acids. The germline V gene encodes CDR1 MNHEY and CDR2 SMNVEV (reference sequence). Here the CDR3 reads CASRTRGVQPQHF. The CDR3 DNA is TGTGCCAGCAGAACCCGGGGGGTTCAGCCCCAGCATTTT.

In its sample, this clone is medium-sized. The V gene is TRBV6-4, the J gene TRBJ2-3; 8 positions match TRBD2. The CDR3 totals 14 residues. CDR1 and CDR2 (germline): MRHNA, SNTAGT. Trimming removed 4 bases from V and 0 bases from J; junction bases left unmatched: 0. Written as DNA, the CDR3 is TGTGCCAGCAGTGCTAGCGGGAGCACAGATACGCAGTATTTT. It is translated as CASSASGSTDTQYF.

The chain joins TRBV5-4 to TRBJ1-1; 7 bases map to TRBD1. Per germline, CDR1 SGHNT and CDR2 YYREEE (reference sequence). After removal of 4 bases from V and 5 bases from J, the junction contained 8 bases not matched to a gene. CDR3 length: 14 amino acids. The CDR3 loop reads CASSQATGYTEAFF. The CDR3 DNA follows: TGTGCCAGCAGCCAGGCGACAGGGTATACTGAAGCTTTCTTT. Combining the CDR3 with reference TRBV5-4 and TRBJ1-1 gives the whole variable domain ETGVTQSPTHLIKTRGQQVTLRCSSQSGHNTVSWYQQALGQGPQFIFQYYREEENGRGNFPPRFSGLQFPNYSSELNVNALELDDSALYLCASSQATGYTEAFFGQGTRLTVV.

This clone has only a few counts. The gene calls are TRBV5-1 and TRBJ1-5, with D tentatively TRBD1 (5 bases). Deletions cut 6 bases from V and 4 bases from J, with 26 bases between. From germline, CDR1 is SGHRS and CDR2 YFSETQ. The CDR3 is 18 amino acids. In DNA form, the CDR3 reads TGCGCCAGCACCGGGACCCACACGGCCCACCCTTTTAATCAGCCCCAGCATTTT. It codes for CASTGTHTAHPFNQPQHF.

The chain uses TRBV6-5 and TRBJ1-3; no clear D gene. Germline assignment: CDR1 MNHEY and CDR2 SVGAGI. This CDR3 has 15 amino acids. Trimming removed 8 bases at V and 0 bases at J, with 14 bases between. The CDR3 nucleotides read TGTGCCAGCTCTACGGGGAGCATCTCTGGAAACACCATATATTTT. It codes for CASSTGSISGNTIYF.

V and J are TRBV27 and TRBJ1-6, with TRBD1 matching over 8 bases. V dropped 0 bases and J dropped 7; count of bases not matched to a gene: 2. The length of the CDR3 is 15 residues. Germline CDR1 and CDR2: MNHEY and SMNVEV (reference sequence). The CDR3: CASSLSGQGNSPLHF. CDR3 bases: TGTGCCAGCAGTTTATCAGGACAGGGAAATTCACCCCTCCACTTT.

CDR3: CASTLNEKLFF. The CDR3 bases are TGTGCCAGCACCCTGAATGAAAAACTGTTTTTT. This chain joins TRBV6-5 and TRBJ1-4; D gene ambiguous. Germline CDR1 is MNHEY and CDR2 is SVGAGI. The CDR3 sequence is 11 residues long. The V end lost 7 bases, the J end lost 5 bases, and 5 bases lay between the germline ends.

The CDR3 here is CSVEGTGTSGRAKDTQYF. The CDR3 bases are TGCAGCGTTGAAGGGACCGGGACTAGCGGGAGGGCTAAGGATACGCAGTATTTT. The genes are TRBV29-1 and TRBJ2-3; 16 bases are shared with TRBD2. The CDR3 contains 18 residues. The germline V gene has CDR1 SQVTM and CDR2 ANQGSEA. With 1 base clipped from V and 6 bases from J, the junction kept 10 bases outside the gene matches.

This clone appeared a few times. This chain joins TRBV5-6 and TRBJ1-1; 10 bases agree with TRBD1. The CDR3 is made up of 16 amino acids. Trimming removed 2 bases from V and 5 bases from J; junction bases left unmatched: 9. The germline CDR1 and CDR2 sequences are SGHDT and YYEEEE. The CDR3 DNA reads as TGTGCCAGCAGCTTCCGGGACAGGGGACGGGTGACTGAAGCTTTCTTT. Its protein product is CASSFRDRGRVTEAFF.

J is TRBJ2-3 and V is TRBV27, with 9 bases fitting TRBD2. The germline CDR1 and CDR2 sequences are MNHEY and SMNVEV (reference sequence). J gave up 6 bases and V 7 bases, and 11 bases lay outside the gene matches. This CDR3 is built from 15 residues. CDR3 DNA: TGTGCCAGCAACCAGGTAGCGGGAGTACGGGATACGCAGTATTTT. It yields the protein CASNQVAGVRDTQYF.

The gene calls are TRBV5-6 and TRBJ2-5; 12 nucleotides agree with TRBD1. Losses at the gene ends were 4 bases for V and 5 bases for J; bases not matched to a gene: 9. The germline CDR1 and CDR2 sequences are SGHDT and YYEEEE. CDR3 size: 16 residues. DNA for the CDR3: TGTGCCAGCAGCCCAAAAGGGACAGGGGGCCGGGAGACCCAGTACTTC. This translates into CASSPKGTGGRETQYF.

The rearrangement joins TRBV6-1 to TRBJ2-1; no definite D call. V lost 0 bases and J 3 bases, leaving 9 bases between the germline ends. CDR3 size: 15 residues. Germline CDR1 and CDR2: MNHNS and SASEGT. CDR3 region: CASSEAAAHYNEQFF. The CDR3 DNA is TGTGCCAGCAGTGAAGCGGCGGCACACTACAATGAGCAGTTCTTC.

J is TRBJ2-1 and V is TRBV7-8; tentative D call: TRBD2 (5 bases). The CDR3 extends over 16 amino acids. Germline CDR1 is SGHVS and CDR2 is FQNEAQ. V lost 0 bases and J 7 bases, leaving 16 bases between the germline ends. CDR3 bases: TGTGCCAGCAGCTTAGCGCTACTAGTCCCTAGGAATGAGCAGTTCTTC. Amino acids: CASSLALLVPRNEQFF. Complete variable domain (other parts from reference TRBV7-8 and TRBJ2-1): GAGVSQSPRYKVAKRGQDVALRCDPISGHVSLFWYQQALGQGPEFLTYFQNEAQLDKSGLPSDRFFAERPEGSVSTLKIQRTQQEDSAVYLCASSLALLVPRNEQFFGPGTRLTVL.

In its sample, this clone was seen a few times. The chain is built from TRBV10-3 and TRBJ1-2, with D perhaps matching TRBD1 (6 bases). The CDR3 totals 11 residues. Germline lookup yields CDR1 ENHRY and CDR2 SYGVKD. Trimming stripped 6 bases from V and 8 bases from J, with 10 bases between. The CDR3 DNA reads as TGTGCCATCAGGAGGGGGATGGGCTACACCTTC. Amino acids: CAIRRGMGYTF.

This clone was seen a few times. V and J are TRBV7-3 and TRBJ2-1; D gene unclear. Trimming stripped 5 bases from V and 5 bases from J, with 10 bases between. The CDR3 covers 13 residues. Germline V gene lookup returns CDR1 SGHTA and CDR2 FQGTGA. CDR3 DNA sequence: TGTGCCAGCAGCCCCGCCCGTGACAATGAGCAGTTCTTC. Protein product: CASSPARDNEQFF.

This chain uses TRBV9 with TRBJ2-5, with D perhaps being TRBD1 or TRBD2 (5 bases each). Germline loops: CDR1 SGDLS, CDR2 YYNGEE. The CDR3 is made up of 16 amino acids. Trimming removed 0 bases from V and 5 bases from J, with 17 bases in between. This CDR3 reads CASSVGVGTAWETQYF. The CDR3 DNA sequence: TGTGCCAGCAGCGTAGGAGTAGGGACGGCCTGGGAGACCCAGTACTTC.

The J gene is TRBJ1-5, the V gene TRBV19; 7 bases are a match to TRBD1. Looked up from germline, CDR1 is LNHDA and CDR2 is SQIVND (reference sequence). V lost 3 bases to trimming and J lost 1 base; unmatched junction nucleotides: 6. The CDR3 has 16 amino acids. The CDR3 DNA is TGTGCCAGTAGTATTAGGGCAGGGGGGAGCAATCAGCCCCAGCATTTT. This gives the protein CASSIRAGGSNQPQHF.

This clone occurred once. The V call is TRBV7-2, the J call TRBJ1-5, with TRBD1 matching 8 bases. The V gene end was trimmed by 0 bases and the J gene end by 3 bases; junction bases not matched to a gene: 4. Germline CDR1 is SGHTA and CDR2 is FQGNSA. CDR3 length: 16 amino acids. The CDR3 DNA is TGTGCCAGCAGCTTAGCGACAGGGGACCCCAATCAGCCCCAGCATTTT. Amino acid sequence: CASSLATGDPNQPQHF.

The CDR3 loop reads CASSTGHNQETQYF. The CDR3 nucleotides read TGTGCCAGCAGCACCGGACATAATCAAGAGACCCAGTACTTC. The chain carries TRBV7-2 and TRBJ2-5; maybe TRBD1 (5 bases). Germline V gene lookup returns CDR1 SGHTA and CDR2 FQGNSA. The ends were cut back, 5 bases at V and 2 bases at J, with 12 bases in the middle. This CDR3 is 14 amino acids long.

CDR3 bases: TGTGCCAGCAGAGCTGCCGTTTACACTGAAGCTTTCTTT. Translation: CASRAAVYTEAFF. The J gene is TRBJ1-1, the V gene TRBV7-2; D unclear. V dropped 6 bases and J dropped 3 bases, with 11 bases sitting between them. CDR1 and CDR2 (germline): SGHTA, FQGNSA. The length of the CDR3 is 13 residues. The whole variable domain, filled in from reference TRBV7-2 and TRBJ1-1, reads GAGVSQSPSNKVTEKGKDVELRCDPISGHTALYWYRQSLGQGLEFLIYFQGNSAPDKSGLPSDRFSAERTGGSVSTLTIQRTQQEDSAVYLCASRAAVYTEAFFGQGTRLTVV.

In this sample, this clone turned up once. The chain employs TRBV19 and TRBJ1-3, with 8 bases identical to TRBD1. Germline CDR1 LNHDA, CDR2 SQIVND (reference sequence). The CDR3 totals 14 residues. The trim removed 7 bases at V and 3 bases at J, leaving 5 bases unmatched. The CDR3 region is CASTADRVGNTIYF. CDR3 bases: TGTGCCAGTACCGCGGACAGGGTTGGAAACACCATATATTTT. Full variable domain (rest looked up from reference TRBV19 and TRBJ1-3): DGGITQSPKYLFRKEGQNVTLSCEQNLNHDAMYWYRQDPGQGLRLIYYSQIVNDFQKGDIAEGYSVSREKKESFPLTVTSAQKNPTAFYLCASTADRVGNTIYFGEGSWLTVV.

The DNA of the CDR3 is TGCGCCAGCAGCTTGTTCGGAGTAGCGGAAGAGACCCAGTACTTC. This codes for CASSLFGVAEETQYF. The chain employs TRBV5-1 and TRBJ2-5; maybe TRBD2 (6 bases). Germline V gene data show CDR1 as SGHRS and CDR2 as YFSETQ. Trimming took 1 base from V and 3 from J, leaving 13 bases between them. The CDR3 consists of 15 residues.

The chain links TRBV3-1 (or the pseudogene TRBV3-2) to TRBJ2-7; D is unclear. Germline-derived CDR1 and CDR2 are LGHDT and YNNKEL (reference sequence). The CDR3 is 13 residues long. V was pared by 0 bases and J by 3 bases, with 6 bases between. DNA for the CDR3: TGTGCCAGCAGCCAAGAGAGTTACTACGAGCAGTACTTC. Protein: CASSQESYYEQYF.

This chain uses TRBV2 with TRBJ2-7; D is ambiguous. The germline V gene encodes CDR1 SNHLY and CDR2 FYNNEI. The CDR3 loop spans 12 amino acids. V lost 5 bases, J lost 6 bases, and 11 bases lay in between. The CDR3 is CASSQSEGEQYF. In DNA, the CDR3 is TGTGCCAGCAGTCAGAGTGAAGGCGAGCAGTACTTC.

This clone is a singleton in its sample. The V and J genes are TRBV5-1 and TRBJ1-1; 7 bases line up with TRBD1. Germline assignment: CDR1 SGHRS and CDR2 YFSETQ. The J segment lost 1 base and the V segment lost 5 bases, leaving 5 bases of the junction unmatched. The CDR3 covers 14 residues. CDR3 in amino acids: CASRKGQQNTEAFF. Written as DNA, the CDR3 is TGCGCCAGCAGGAAGGGACAGCAGAACACTGAAGCTTTCTTT.

In DNA, the CDR3 is TGTGCCAGCAGCCGGAGGGCAGGGCCAACTGAAGCTTTCTTT. It specifies CASSRRAGPTEAFF. The chain has TRBV14 and TRBJ1-1; D is perhaps TRBD1 (5 bases). CDR3 length: 14 residues. Trimming shortened V by 4 bases and J by 5 bases, and 14 bases separated the two germline ends. CDR1 and CDR2 (germline): SGHDN, FVKESK. The variable domain in full, completed from reference TRBV14 and TRBJ1-1, reads EAGVTQFPSHSVIEKGQTVTLRCDPISGHDNLYWYRRVMGKEIKFLLHFVKESKQDESGMPNNRFLAERTGGTYSTLKVQPAELEDSGVYFCASSRRAGPTEAFFGQGTRLTVV.

The chain is built from TRBV2 and TRBJ1-3; unclear D gene. From germline, CDR1 is SNHLY and CDR2 FYNNEI. The CDR3 is 19 residues long. Trimming cost V 1 base and J 0 bases, with 19 bases left between them. The DNA of the CDR3 is TGTGCCAGCAGTGAAGGGACGGCGACCACTCGCCACTCTGGAAACACCATATATTTT. Translating it yields CASSEGTATTRHSGNTIYF.

This sequence joins TRBV21-1 and TRBJ1-2. TRBV21-1 is a known pseudogene. The CDR3 consists of 16 residues. The CDR3, as DNA: TGTGCCAGCAGCACCCGATTGGGCCCAGGACACTATGGCTACACCTTC. Its protein product is CASSTRLGPGHYGYTF.

The chain employs TRBV4-3 and TRBJ1-5, with D unresolved. The CDR3 runs to 15 residues. CDR1 and CDR2 (germline): LGHNA, YSLEER. V dropped 4 bases and J dropped 5 bases, with 15 bases sitting between them. The CDR3 nucleotides read TGCGCCAGCAGCCTCCAGCTGGGAGGGCATCAGCCCCAGCATTTT. Residues: CASSLQLGGHQPQHF.